This T cell receptor beta chain was profiled in a study of blood T cell repertoires in COVID-19. Study context: Sites in the United States, Italy and Spain provided acute and convalescent COVID-19 samples. Sources were T cells, B-cell-depleted T cells, or PBMCs; the material itself was cDNA or gDNA.

In the original processing: By means of reference gene primer amplification, nucleated cell counts were estimated. The table came from immunoSEQ multiplex PCR; TCRdb's copy has only in-frame clones and leaves some out. V, J and clone size derive from that table, while D and trimming were established from the DNA sequence. This table holds approximately 220,000 clones, 75% to 90% found once. The CDR3 runs 13 residues. Germline values: CDR1 SGHDN, CDR2 FVKESK. V was cut by 7 bases and J by 7 bases, with 11 bases left in between. This clone appeared a single time. The sample taken for sequencing was peripheral blood. J is TRBJ1-6 and V is TRBV14, with D perhaps matching TRBD1 (5 bases). The clonotype was recovered from a man aged 40-55 years with acute or convalescent COVID-19. The CDR3 DNA sequence: TGTGCCAGCAAAAGGGGAGGCAATTCACCCCTCCACTTT. It translates to CASKRGGNSPLHF.